Below are 10 T cell receptor beta chains sequenced from a single sample in a study of shared clonotypes between healthy human individuals. TCRdb keeps only in-frame clones here, not all; method: immunoSEQ multiplex PCR. The sample includes more than 850,000 clones, around 82% seen only once; the top ten take approximately 0.56%. The specimen sequenced was memory CD4+ T cells from PBMCs. Subset: CD45RA-negative fraction. All receptors derive from a man aged 18 to 29 in good health. Some clones in this sample may be carry-over from other donors' samples.

The V gene is TRBV21-1, the J gene TRBJ2-3; the table's D call, TRBD1, has no DNA check behind it. TRBV21-1 is classified as a pseudogene. The CDR3 is 14 residues long. CDR3 DNA: TGTGCCAGCAGCAAAGCGCAGGGGGCAGATACGCAGTATTTT. Translation gives CASSKAQGADTQYF.

This chain links TRBV6-5 with TRBJ2-7, with 13 bases fitting TRBD2. Germline CDR1 reads MNHEY; CDR2 reads SVGAGI. Losses at the gene ends were 6 bases for V and 4 bases for J; bases not matched to a gene: 6. This CDR3 comprises 15 residues. The DNA of the CDR3 is TGTGCCAGCAGATCCGGACTAGCGGGAGCGTACGAGCAGTACTTC. Its translation: CASRSGLAGAYEQYF.

The CDR3 here is CASGKQGARPDTQYF. In DNA, the CDR3 is TGTGCCAGCGGAAAACAGGGGGCGCGCCCAGATACGCAGTATTTT. The chain has TRBV27 and TRBJ2-3; 9 bases map to TRBD1. Unmatched junction bases numbered 10, after V lost 8 bases and J lost 4 bases. Germline CDR1 is MNHEY and CDR2 is SMNVEV (reference sequence). The CDR3 spans 15 residues.

On this clone: This sequence may be a read error, since a much larger clone differs from it by one base. The chain combines TRBV6-1 with TRBJ1-1; D might be TRBD1 (6 bases). This CDR3 spans 13 amino acids. Germline values: CDR1 MNHNS, CDR2 SASEGT. The V gene lost 6 bases and the J gene lost 1 base, with 9 bases spanning the gap. The CDR3: CASSGQRNTEAFF. CDR3 nucleotides: TGTGCCAGCAGCGGACAGAGGAACACTGAAGCTTTCTTT.

The chain combines TRBV7-7 with TRBJ2-1, with D maybe TRBD1 (6 bases). The CDR3 is 13 amino acids. CDR1 and CDR2 (germline): SSHAT, FNYEAQ (reference sequence). V gave up 4 bases and J gave up 7 bases, with 11 bases separating them. In nucleotides, the CDR3 is TGTGCCAGCAGCTGGGGACACGGGAATGAGCAGTTCTTC. Translating gives CASSWGHGNEQFF.

The count of this clone is one. The gene calls are TRBV28 and TRBJ2-7; 7 positions match TRBD2. J gave up 2 bases and V 8 bases, and 12 bases lay outside the gene matches. Germline V gene lookup returns CDR1 MDHEN and CDR2 SYDVKM. This CDR3 has 15 amino acids. This CDR3 reads CASLKAGRITYEQYF. Here the CDR3 DNA reads TGTGCCAGCCTAAAAGCGGGACGAATTACCTACGAGCAGTACTTC.

This clone came up once. The chain recombines TRBV27 with TRBJ1-1; D gene uncertain. CDR1 MNHEY and CDR2 SMNVEV come from the germline V gene (reference sequence). Trimming pared 4 bases from V and 4 bases from J, leaving 13 bases between. The CDR3 sequence is 14 residues long. CDR3 amino acids: CASSYKGGITEAFF. CDR3 nucleotides: TGTGCCAGCAGTTACAAGGGCGGGATCACTGAAGCTTTCTTT.

The rearrangement uses TRBV9 and TRBJ1-5, with 7 bases that match TRBD1. Germline V CDR1 and CDR2: SGDLS, YYNGEE. The CDR3 runs 15 residues. V lost 0 bases and J lost 5; bases outside the gene matches: 5. The CDR3, as DNA: TGTGCCAGCAGCGTAGCCGGGACAGCAGATCAGCCCCAGCATTTT. It yields the protein CASSVAGTADQPQHF.

This clone has a handful of counts. This chain joins TRBV28 and TRBJ1-1; 9 bases agree with TRBD1. Trimming cost V 6 bases and J 8 bases; bases outside gene matches: 4. The CDR3 has 12 amino acids. Per germline, CDR1 MDHEN and CDR2 SYDVKM. The DNA for the CDR3 is TGTGCCAGCAGCGGGACAGGGCGAGAAGCTTTCTTT. Translated, it gives CASSGTGREAFF.

V gene TRBV5-1 combines with J gene TRBJ2-7; D perhaps matches TRBD1 (8 bases). CDR1 SGHRS and CDR2 YFSETQ come from the germline V gene. With 4 bases removed from V and 3 bases from J, the gap between germline ends came to 17 bases. This CDR3 is 15 amino acids long. CDR3 in amino acids: CASSRTTGDYYEQYF. The CDR3 DNA reads TGCGCCAGCAGCCGAACGACAGGGGACTACTACGAGCAGTACTTC. Full variable domain (rest looked up from reference TRBV5-1 and TRBJ2-7): KAGVTQTPRYLIKTRGQQVTLSCSPISGHRSVSWYQQTPGQGLQFLFEYFSETQRNKGNFPGRFSGRQFSNSRSEMNVSTLELGDSALYLCASSRTTGDYYEQYFGPGTRLTVT.